These 25 T cell receptor beta chains were sequenced from one sample in a study of cytomegalovirus exposure and HLA in healthy donors. PCR amplification relied on 60 Vbeta primers (plus 13 Jbeta primers). Sequencing used immunoSEQ multiplex PCR; TCRdb keeps in-frame clones, though not all of them. The repertoire holds fewer than 250,000 clones, approximately 80% seen once, with roughly 0.71% in the top ten. Input material: PBMCs. The receptors here all came from a boy aged 2 to 9 in good health and CMV-seronegative.

The gene calls are TRBV19 and TRBJ2-7; 9 nucleotides agree with TRBD1. CDR3 length: 14 residues. Germline-derived CDR1 and CDR2 are LNHDA and SQIVND (reference sequence). J was trimmed by 3 bases and V by 4 bases; bases with no gene match: 4. CDR3 sequence reads: CASSTGTGIYEQYF. Written as DNA, the CDR3 is TGTGCCAGTAGTACCGGGACAGGGATCTACGAGCAGTACTTC.

CDR3 in DNA: TGTGCCAGCAGTTTAATGCAGTCGGGTACCGGGGAGCTGTTTTTT. Amino acids: CASSLMQSGTGELFF. This chain uses TRBV27 with TRBJ2-2; no clear D. The CDR3 runs 15 residues. Germline assignment: CDR1 MNHEY and CDR2 SMNVEV (reference sequence). Trimming took off 2 bases at V and 5 bases at J, with 12 bases between the two ends.

J is TRBJ2-5 and V is TRBV13; tentatively, D is TRBD2 (6 bases). The J call is doubtful: the DNA matches TRBJ2-7 better. The length of the CDR3 is 16 residues. Germline V gene data show CDR1 as PRHDT and CDR2 as FYEKMQ (reference sequence). The CDR3 protein is CASSLGSAGNSYEQYF. As DNA, the CDR3 is TGTGCCAGCAGCTTAGGTTCGGCGGGGAATTCCTACGAGCAGTACTTC.

CDR3 bases: TGTGCCAGCAGTGACGGGACAGGGACCTATGGCTACACCTTC. Its protein is CASSDGTGTYGYTF. This chain uses TRBV6-4 with TRBJ1-2, with TRBD1 matching 9 bases. The ends lost 2 bases at V and 4 bases at J; junction bases unmatched: 2. CDR1 and CDR2 from the germline V gene are MRHNA and SNTAGT. This CDR3 has 14 amino acids.

The V and J genes are TRBV28 and TRBJ2-7; 7 bases line up with TRBD1. Germline V gene data show CDR1 as MDHEN and CDR2 as SYDVKM. The CDR3 is 15 amino acids. V was clipped by 4 bases and J by 2 bases; unmatched bases: 8. CDR3 sequence reads: CASSSGRTGPYEQYF. For the CDR3, the DNA is TGTGCCAGCAGTTCGGGTCGGACAGGACCCTACGAGCAGTACTTC.

This clone was detected once. The chain employs TRBV19 and TRBJ1-5, with TRBD1 identical over 8 bases. The CDR3 is 15 residues long. Looked up from germline, CDR1 is LNHDA and CDR2 is SQIVND (reference sequence). V was pared by 5 bases and J by 2 bases, with 5 bases of the junction left unmatched. CDR3 in amino acids: CASSSRTGRNQPQHF. CDR3 sequence (DNA): TGTGCCAGTAGTTCCCGGACAGGGCGCAATCAGCCCCAGCATTTT.

CDR3 DNA: TGTGCCAGTAGTATAGTAGGAACGGGGGGGCCTTACGAGCAGTACTTC. It is translated as CASSIVGTGGPYEQYF. J is TRBJ2-7 and V is TRBV19; 8 nucleotides align to TRBD2. The CDR3 runs 16 residues. V was clipped by 1 base and J by 4 bases; unmatched bases: 9. CDR1 and CDR2 from the germline V gene are LNHDA and SQIVND (reference sequence).

This chain connects TRBV2 to TRBJ1-4, with D perhaps matching TRBD1 (5 bases). CDR1 and CDR2 (germline): SNHLY, FYNNEI. Trimming removed 6 bases at V and 8 bases at J, with 16 bases between. The CDR3 loop spans 14 amino acids. The CDR3 spells CASRWGGAREKLFF. CDR3 nucleotide sequence: TGTGCCAGCAGATGGGGAGGGGCGAGAGAAAAACTGTTTTTT.

V gene TRBV5-6 combines with J gene TRBJ1-5; 7 bases are shared with TRBD1. The CDR3 extends over 15 amino acids. In germline, CDR1 is SGHDT, CDR2 YYEEEE. J was trimmed by 6 bases and V by 4 bases; bases with no gene match: 10. CDR3 nucleotides: TGTGCCAGCAGCCCTGGGACAGCGGATGGTCAGCCCCAGCATTTT. As protein: CASSPGTADGQPQHF.

Notes on this clone: At one boundary the junction diverges from the germline segment, which might be a read error. Other DNA sequences from this sample encode an identical CDR3 as well. This chain joins TRBV6-1 and TRBJ1-1; D is uncertain. Per germline, CDR1 MNHNS and CDR2 SASEGT. The CDR3 runs 12 residues. CDR3 loop: CASEELNTEAFF. DNA of the CDR3: TGTGCCAGCGAGGAATTGAACACTGAAGCCTTCTTT.

This clone turned up a few times. V gene TRBV7-8 combines with J gene TRBJ1-1; no reliable D call. CDR3 length: 13 amino acids. V was shortened by 8 bases and J by 0 bases, with 10 bases between the two germline ends. From germline, CDR1 is SGHVS and CDR2 FQNEAQ. The CDR3 protein is CASRQPMNTEAFF. CDR3 in DNA: TGTGCCAGCCGACAACCCATGAACACTGAAGCTTTCTTT.

About this clone itself: Within the sample, other DNA sequences also encode this same CDR3. This sequence joins TRBV7-6 and TRBJ1-6; D is possibly TRBD1 (6 bases). Trimming stripped 4 bases from V and 9 bases from J, with 16 bases between. The germline V gene encodes CDR1 SGHVS and CDR2 FNYEAQ. There are 15 residues in the CDR3. CDR3 region: CASSSLDQGGSPLHF. Written as DNA, the CDR3 is TGTGCCAGCAGCTCCCTGGACCAAGGGGGTTCACCCCTCCACTTT.

The J gene is TRBJ2-7, the V gene TRBV7-6; TRBD2 aligns across 10 bases. In germline, CDR1 is SGHVS, CDR2 FNYEAQ. Trimming took 5 bases from V and 0 from J; bases not matched to a gene: 4. The CDR3 consists of 15 residues. The CDR3 bases are TGTGCCAGCAGCCCCTGGACTAGCGGCTCCTACGAGCAGTACTTC. This codes for CASSPWTSGSYEQYF.

The rearrangement joins TRBV27 to TRBJ1-1; 8 bases agree with TRBD1. J gave up 5 bases and V 3 bases, and 5 bases lay outside the gene matches. Germline V lookup: CDR1 MNHEY, CDR2 SMNVEV (reference sequence). The CDR3 has 14 amino acids. The CDR3 DNA reads as TGTGCCAGCAGTTTCGGACAGGGAAGGACTGAAGCTTTCTTT. It translates to CASSFGQGRTEAFF.

With regard to this clone: Other DNA sequences in this sample translate to the same CDR3. J is TRBJ1-6 and V is TRBV30, with 10 bases identical to TRBD1. V trimming: 2 bases; J trimming: 6 bases; junction bases outside the gene matches: 7. CDR1 GTSNPN and CDR2 SVGIG come from the germline V gene (reference sequence). There are 16 residues in the CDR3. CDR3 sequence reads: CAWSPPGQGFNSPLHF. In nucleotides, the CDR3 is TGTGCCTGGAGTCCCCCGGGACAGGGGTTTAATTCACCCCTCCACTTT.

The chain carries TRBV30 and TRBJ2-1; 7 positions match TRBD2. The V segment lost 5 bases and the J segment 4 bases; nucleotides outside the gene matches: 8. The CDR3 contains 14 residues. CDR1 and CDR2 from the germline V gene are GTSNPN and SVGIG (reference sequence). The CDR3 DNA is TGTGCCTGGCAGCGGGGAACTCCATACAATGAGCAGTTCTTC. Translated: CAWQRGTPYNEQFF.

The rearrangement joins TRBV5-4 to TRBJ1-1; TRBD1 matches 9 bases. CDR3 size: 14 residues. The germline gives CDR1 SGHNT, CDR2 YYREEE (reference sequence). J gave up 2 bases and V 5 bases, and 4 bases lay outside the gene matches. This chain's CDR3 is CASRTTGGNTEAFF. The DNA of the CDR3 is TGTGCCAGCAGAACTACAGGGGGCAACACTGAAGCTTTCTTT.

The chain links TRBV25-1 to TRBJ1-2, with D unresolved. The length of the CDR3 is 13 residues. V lost 2 bases and J 5 bases, leaving 9 bases between the germline ends. The germline V gene has CDR1 MGHDK and CDR2 SYGVNS. This CDR3 is CASSEGRSYGYTF. The CDR3 nucleotides are TGTGCCAGCAGTGAAGGAAGGAGTTATGGCTACACCTTC.

V and J are TRBV7-8 and TRBJ1-1; TRBD1 might be the D (5 bases). V lost 4 bases and J 0 bases, leaving 21 bases between the germline ends. Looked up from germline, CDR1 is SGHVS and CDR2 is FQNEAQ. This CDR3 has 18 residues. The CDR3 reads CASSSPGGVGLMNTEAFF. The DNA for the CDR3 is TGTGCCAGCAGCTCCCCGGGGGGGGTCGGACTCATGAACACTGAAGCTTTCTTT.

This rearrangement joins TRBV15 to TRBJ2-2; D might be TRBD2 (6 bases). V was pared by 1 base and J by 2 bases, with 14 bases between. The CDR3 consists of 17 residues. Germline-derived CDR1 and CDR2 are LNHNV and YYDKDF (reference sequence). CDR3 amino acids: CATSRGEVAGNTGELFF. DNA of the CDR3: TGTGCCACCAGCAGAGGAGAAGTCGCGGGAAACACCGGGGAGCTGTTTTTT.

This chain links TRBV10-1 with TRBJ1-1; a weak D match, TRBD1 (6 bases). Germline-derived CDR1 and CDR2 are WNHNN and SYGVQD (reference sequence). Trimming removed 7 bases from V and 6 bases from J, with 18 bases in between. The CDR3 is 14 amino acids. The CDR3 sequence: CASTSQGRGAEAFF. In DNA form, the CDR3 reads TGCGCCAGCACCTCACAGGGAAGAGGCGCTGAAGCTTTCTTT.

The chain has TRBV11-2 and TRBJ2-7, with unresolved D. Trimming took 2 bases from V and 2 from J, leaving 7 bases between them. The V gene's germline CDR1 is SGHAT and CDR2 FQNNGV. This CDR3 comprises 13 residues. The CDR3 DNA reads as TGTGCCAGCAGCTTAAGCAAAGCCTACGAGCAGTACTTC. This encodes CASSLSKAYEQYF.

The rearrangement uses TRBV30 and TRBJ1-1; TRBD1 might be the D (6 bases). The CDR3 sequence is 17 residues long. Germline V gene sequence: CDR1 GTSNPN, CDR2 SVGIG (reference sequence). Trimming stripped 1 base from V and 4 bases from J, with 22 bases between. The CDR3 nucleotides are TGTGCCTGGAGTGCCTACCATTCGACAGGATTGGCCACTGAAGCTTTCTTT. As protein: CAWSAYHSTGLATEAFF.

V gene TRBV5-4 combines with J gene TRBJ2-3; D unresolved. Germline CDR1 reads SGHNT; CDR2 reads YYREEE (reference sequence). This CDR3 has 14 residues. Trimming removed 7 bases from V and 3 bases from J, with 15 bases in between. This CDR3 reads CASGLGSATDTQYF. The CDR3 DNA reads TGTGCCAGCGGCCTGGGGTCTGCGACAGATACGCAGTATTTT.

The rearrangement joins TRBV6-1 to TRBJ1-1; D not certain. The CDR3 extends over 15 amino acids. Between the trimmed V and J ends, which lost 2 bases and 1 base, there was a span of 11 bases. The V gene's germline CDR1 is MNHNS and CDR2 SASEGT. The CDR3 DNA reads TGTGCCAGCAGTGAATTGGCTGAATCGAACACTGAAGCTTTCTTT. This gives the protein CASSELAESNTEAFF.